Listed below are T cell receptor beta chains from one sample, sequenced in a study of cytomegalovirus exposure and HLA in healthy donors. This table comes from immunoSEQ multiplex PCR, and its TCRdb copy is limited to in-frame clones, with some not included. This sample has just over 200,000 clones; approximately 78% occur once, and the top ten carry less than 3%. The sequencing input was PBMCs. Receptors were obtained from a woman aged 40 to 50 in good health and CMV-seronegative. Both conserved end residues are part of each CDR3. D genes are given only for firm matches. Not every row has a clone size; where given, it reads once, few, many or a size class.

J: TRBJ1-1; D: -; V: TRBV30; size: -; CDR3: CAWRGEGTEAFF; DNA: TGTGCCTGGAGAGGGGAGGGCACTGAAGCTTTCTTT
J: TRBJ2-7; D: TRBD1; V: TRBV27; size: -; CDR3: CASSTYRDRGHEQYF; DNA: TGTGCCAGCAGTACCTACCGGGACAGGGGCCACGAGCAGTACTTC
J: TRBJ1-5; D: TRBD1; V: TRBV6-1; size: -; CDR3: CASRLQGARNQPQHF; DNA: TGTGCCAGCAGGTTACAGGGGGCAAGGAATCAGCCCCAGCATTTT
J: TRBJ1-3; D: -; V: TRBV28; size: -; CDR3: CASSLGGADGNTIYF; DNA: TGTGCCAGCAGTTTAGGGGGGGCAGATGGAAACACCATATATTTT
J: TRBJ1-3; D: -; V: TRBV18; size: -; CDR3: CASSQGSGNTIYF; DNA: TGTGCCAGCTCCCAGGGTTCTGGAAACACCATATATTTT
J: TRBJ2-2; D: -; V: TRBV7-3; size: few; CDR3: CASSLTNTAGLTGELFF; DNA: TGTGCCAGCAGCTTAACCAATACGGCGGGCCTGACCGGGGAGCTGTTTTTT
J: TRBJ1-4; D: -; V: TRBV5-1; size: -; CDR3: CASSLSSTNEKLFF; DNA: TGCGCCAGCAGCTTGTCCAGTACTAATGAAAAACTGTTTTTT
J: TRBJ1-6; D: -; V: TRBV30; size: -; CDR3: CAWSVQASPLHF; DNA: TGTGCCTGGAGTGTACAGGCTTCACCCCTCCACTTT
J: TRBJ2-1; D: TRBD2; V: TRBV6-6; size: -; CDR3: CASTSRLAGGGEQFF; DNA: TGTGCCAGCACTTCAAGACTAGCGGGAGGTGGTGAGCAGTTCTTC
J: TRBJ2-1; D: -; V: TRBV10-1; size: -; CDR3: CASSVSSSRNEQFF; DNA: TGCGCCAGCAGTGTATCTAGCTCCCGCAATGAGCAGTTCTTC
J: TRBJ2-7; D: TRBD1; V: TRBV6-1; size: -; CDR3: CASSQGTGQYEQYF; DNA: TGTGCCAGCAGCCAGGGGACAGGGCAATACGAGCAGTACTTC
J: TRBJ2-7; D: -; V: TRBV2; size: -; CDR3: CASSRTIHEQYF; DNA: TGTGCCAGCAGCAGGACTATACACGAGCAGTACTTC
J: TRBJ2-5; D: TRBD1; V: TRBV10-3; size: -; CDR3: CAISTGTDKVAQYF; DNA: TGTGCCATCAGTACCGGGACAGACAAGGTGGCCCAGTACTTC
J: TRBJ2-7; D: TRBD2; V: TRBV7-9; size: -; CDR3: CASSRNSGREQYF; DNA: TGTGCCAGCAGCCGAAATAGCGGGAGAGAGCAGTACTTC
J: TRBJ2-5; D: -; V: TRBV11-2; size: -; CDR3: CASSLDRVGGEGETQYF; DNA: TGTGCCAGCAGCTTAGATCGGGTAGGGGGTGAGGGAGAGACCCAGTACTTC
J: TRBJ2-2; D: -; V: TRBV7-2; size: -; CDR3: CASSLYRAGGAGELFF; DNA: TGTGCCAGCAGCTTATATCGGGCCGGGGGAGCCGGGGAGCTGTTTTTT
J: TRBJ2-1; D: TRBD2; V: TRBV4-1; size: -; CDR3: CASSQVASGIYNEQFF; DNA: TGCGCCAGCAGCCAAGTTGCTAGCGGGATCTACAATGAGCAGTTCTTC
J: TRBJ1-5; D: TRBD1; V: TRBV27; size: -; CDR3: CASSLTGQIYNQPQHF; DNA: TGTGCCAGCAGCCTGACAGGGCAAATTTACAATCAGCCCCAGCATTTT
J: TRBJ2-1; D: TRBD1; V: TRBV29-1; size: -; CDR3: CSVQRDRGSNEQFF; DNA: TGCAGCGTCCAAAGGGACAGGGGGAGTAATGAGCAGTTCTTC
J: TRBJ2-3; D: TRBD2; V: TRBV5-1; size: -; CDR3: CASSASGRSGTDTQYF; DNA: TGCGCCAGCAGTGCTAGCGGGAGATCGGGCACAGATACGCAGTATTTT
J: TRBJ2-1; D: -; V: TRBV27; size: once; CDR3: CASSLTEYNEQFF; DNA: TGTGCCAGCAGTTTGACAGAATACAATGAGCAGTTCTTC
J: TRBJ2-5; D: TRBD2; V: TRBV30; size: few; CDR3: CAWSVVAGGTVQYF; DNA: TGTGCCTGGAGTGTAGTGGCGGGAGGTACCGTGCAGTACTTC
J: TRBJ2-6; D: -; V: TRBV6-1; size: once; CDR3: CASSGSISGANVLTF; DNA: TGTGCCAGCAGCGGGAGTATTTCTGGGGCCAACGTCCTGACTTTC
J: TRBJ2-3; D: TRBD1; V: TRBV10-2; size: -; CDR3: CASGNRGPDTQYF; DNA: TGCGCCAGCGGCAACAGGGGCCCAGATACGCAGTATTTT
J: TRBJ2-7; D: -; V: TRBV27; size: -; CDR3: CASTLAGQSLWYEQYF; DNA: TGTGCCAGCACCTTGGCAGGACAGAGTCTTTGGTACGAGCAGTACTTC
J: TRBJ1-2; D: TRBD1; V: TRBV27; size: -; CDR3: CASSSGQALLGYGYTF; DNA: TGTGCCAGCAGTTCCGGACAGGCCCTTCTAGGGTATGGCTACACCTTC
J: TRBJ2-7; D: -; V: TRBV7-3; size: -; CDR3: CASSLTGVVYEQYF; DNA: TGTGCCAGCAGCTTAACGGGAGTAGTCTACGAGCAGTACTTC
J: TRBJ2-5; D: -; V: TRBV7-9; size: -; CDR3: CASSLAYKETQYF; DNA: TGTGCCAGCAGCTTAGCCTATAAGGAGACCCAGTACTTC
J: TRBJ2-1; D: TRBD2; V: TRBV25-1; size: -; CDR3: CASSEDGGGRNNEQFF; DNA: TGTGCCAGCAGTGAAGACGGCGGGGGGCGAAACAATGAGCAGTTCTTC
J: TRBJ1-5; D: TRBD1; V: TRBV2; size: -; CDR3: CASRKGDRGQPQHF; DNA: TGTGCCAGCAGGAAGGGGGACAGGGGCCAGCCCCAGCATTTT
J: TRBJ2-4; D: -; V: TRBV28; size: -; CDR3: CASSLGQPLAKNIQYF; DNA: TGTGCCAGCAGTCTTGGACAGCCCCTAGCCAAAAACATTCAGTACTTC
J: TRBJ2-3; D: TRBD2; V: TRBV6-1; size: once; CDR3: CASRLSGISTDTQYF; DNA: TGTGCCAGCAGGCTAAGCGGGATTAGCACAGATACGCAGTATTTT
J: TRBJ1-2; D: -; V: TRBV7-9; size: -; CDR3: CASSLEVRGVGYTF; DNA: TGTGCCAGCAGCTTAGAAGTCAGGGGTGTTGGCTACACCTTC